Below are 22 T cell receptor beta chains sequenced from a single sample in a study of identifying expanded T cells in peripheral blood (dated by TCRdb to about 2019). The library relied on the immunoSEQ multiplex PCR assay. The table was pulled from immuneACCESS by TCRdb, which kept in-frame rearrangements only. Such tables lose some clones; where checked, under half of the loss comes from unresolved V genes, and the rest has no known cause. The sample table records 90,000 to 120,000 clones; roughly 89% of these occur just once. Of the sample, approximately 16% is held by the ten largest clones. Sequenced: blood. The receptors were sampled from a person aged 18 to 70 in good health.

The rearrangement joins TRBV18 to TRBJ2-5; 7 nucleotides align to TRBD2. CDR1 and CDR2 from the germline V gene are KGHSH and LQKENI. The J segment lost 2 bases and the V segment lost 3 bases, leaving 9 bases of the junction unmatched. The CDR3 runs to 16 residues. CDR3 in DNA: TGTGCCAGCTCACCGATAGGACTAGGTCAACAAGAGACCCAGTACTTC. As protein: CASSPIGLGQQETQYF.

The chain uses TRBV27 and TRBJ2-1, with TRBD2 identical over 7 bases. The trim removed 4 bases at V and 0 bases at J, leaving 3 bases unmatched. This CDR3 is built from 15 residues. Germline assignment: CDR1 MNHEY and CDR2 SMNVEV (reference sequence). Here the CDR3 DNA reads TGTGCCAGCAGTTCCCGGGACTACTCCTACAATGAGCAGTTCTTC. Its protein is CASSSRDYSYNEQFF.

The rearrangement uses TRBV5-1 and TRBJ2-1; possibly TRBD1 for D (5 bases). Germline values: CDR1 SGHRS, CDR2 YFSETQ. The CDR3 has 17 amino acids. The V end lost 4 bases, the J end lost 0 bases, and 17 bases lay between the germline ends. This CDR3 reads CASSRGDSSSSYNEQFF. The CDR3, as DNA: TGCGCCAGCAGCAGAGGCGACAGCTCGAGCTCCTACAATGAGCAGTTCTTC.

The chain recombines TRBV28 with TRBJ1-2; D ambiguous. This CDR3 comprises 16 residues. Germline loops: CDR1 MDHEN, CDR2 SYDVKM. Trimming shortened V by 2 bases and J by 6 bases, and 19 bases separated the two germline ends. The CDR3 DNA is TGTGCCAGCAGTTTAAGTCTCCGGGTCCGACCCGATGGCTACACCTTC. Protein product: CASSLSLRVRPDGYTF.

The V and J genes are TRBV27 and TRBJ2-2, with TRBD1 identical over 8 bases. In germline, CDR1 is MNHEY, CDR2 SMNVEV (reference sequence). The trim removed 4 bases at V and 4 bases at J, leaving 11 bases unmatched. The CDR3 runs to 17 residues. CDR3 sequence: CASSSLRTGIVTGELFF. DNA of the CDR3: TGTGCCAGCAGTTCCCTTCGGACAGGGATCGTCACCGGGGAGCTGTTTTTT.

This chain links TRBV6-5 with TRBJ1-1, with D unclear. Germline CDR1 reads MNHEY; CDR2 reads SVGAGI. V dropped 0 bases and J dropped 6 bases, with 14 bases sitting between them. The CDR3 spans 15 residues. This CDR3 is CASSYSIRFQPEAFF. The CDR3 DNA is TGTGCCAGCAGTTACTCGATAAGGTTCCAGCCTGAAGCTTTCTTT.

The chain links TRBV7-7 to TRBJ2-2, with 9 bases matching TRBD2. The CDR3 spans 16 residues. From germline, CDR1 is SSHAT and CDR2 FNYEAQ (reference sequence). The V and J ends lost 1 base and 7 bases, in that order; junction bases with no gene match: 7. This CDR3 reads CASSLVAGGFDGELFF. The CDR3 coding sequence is TGTGCCAGCAGCTTAGTTGCGGGGGGGTTCGACGGGGAGCTGTTTTTT.

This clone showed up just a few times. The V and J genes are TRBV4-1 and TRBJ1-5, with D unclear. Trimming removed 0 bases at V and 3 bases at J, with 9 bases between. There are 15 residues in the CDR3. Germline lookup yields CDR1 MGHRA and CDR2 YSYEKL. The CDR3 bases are TGCGCCAGCAGCCAAGATGGGCAGTTCAATCAGCCCCAGCATTTT. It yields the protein CASSQDGQFNQPQHF.

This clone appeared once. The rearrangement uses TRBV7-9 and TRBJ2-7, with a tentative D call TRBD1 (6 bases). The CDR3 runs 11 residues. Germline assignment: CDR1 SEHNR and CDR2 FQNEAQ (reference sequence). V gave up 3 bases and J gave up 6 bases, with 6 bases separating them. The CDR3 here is CASSLGAEQYF. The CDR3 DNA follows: TGTGCCAGCAGCTTGGGGGCCGAGCAGTACTTC.

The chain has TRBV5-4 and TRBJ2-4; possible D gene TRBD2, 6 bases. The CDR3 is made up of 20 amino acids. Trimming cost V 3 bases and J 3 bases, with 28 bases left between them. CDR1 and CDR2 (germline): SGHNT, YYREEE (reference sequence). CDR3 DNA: TGTGCCAGCAGCTCTCCGAGTGGAGGGCCCAGGCGCGAGGGCAAAAACATTCAGTACTTC. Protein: CASSSPSGGPRREGKNIQYF.

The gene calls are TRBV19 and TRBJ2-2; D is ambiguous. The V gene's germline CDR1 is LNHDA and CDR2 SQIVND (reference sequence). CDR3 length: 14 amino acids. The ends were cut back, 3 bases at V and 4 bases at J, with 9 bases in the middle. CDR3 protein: CASSIFPLTGELFF. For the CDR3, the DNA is TGTGCCAGTAGTATCTTCCCCCTCACCGGGGAGCTGTTTTTT.

The CDR3 reads CASSQDLLGTGNWDTQYF. The CDR3 DNA follows: TGCGCCAGCAGCCAAGACCTCCTAGGGACAGGGAATTGGGATACGCAGTATTTT. The V gene is TRBV4-3, the J gene TRBJ2-3; 9 nucleotides agree with TRBD1. Germline V gene data show CDR1 as LGHNA and CDR2 as YSLEER. The CDR3 consists of 18 residues. J was trimmed by 6 bases and V by 0 bases; bases with no gene match: 13.

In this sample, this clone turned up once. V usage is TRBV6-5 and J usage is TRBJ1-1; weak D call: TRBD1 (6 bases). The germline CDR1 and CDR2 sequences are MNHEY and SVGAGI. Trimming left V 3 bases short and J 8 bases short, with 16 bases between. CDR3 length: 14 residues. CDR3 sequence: CASSYRIGGVEAFF. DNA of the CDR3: TGTGCCAGCAGTTATCGAATAGGGGGGGTGGAAGCTTTCTTT.

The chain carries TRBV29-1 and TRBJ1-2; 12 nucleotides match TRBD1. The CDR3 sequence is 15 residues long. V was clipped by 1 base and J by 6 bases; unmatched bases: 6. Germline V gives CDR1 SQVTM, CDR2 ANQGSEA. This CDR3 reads CSVEGAGTGGHGYTF. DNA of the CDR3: TGCAGCGTTGAAGGAGCCGGGACAGGGGGCCATGGCTACACCTTC.

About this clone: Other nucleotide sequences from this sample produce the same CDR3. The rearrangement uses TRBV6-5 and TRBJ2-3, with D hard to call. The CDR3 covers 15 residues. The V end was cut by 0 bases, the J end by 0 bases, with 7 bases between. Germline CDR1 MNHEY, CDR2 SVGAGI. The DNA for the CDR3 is TGTGCCAGCAGTTACTCGTCGCGGAGCACAGATACGCAGTATTTT. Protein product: CASSYSSRSTDTQYF.

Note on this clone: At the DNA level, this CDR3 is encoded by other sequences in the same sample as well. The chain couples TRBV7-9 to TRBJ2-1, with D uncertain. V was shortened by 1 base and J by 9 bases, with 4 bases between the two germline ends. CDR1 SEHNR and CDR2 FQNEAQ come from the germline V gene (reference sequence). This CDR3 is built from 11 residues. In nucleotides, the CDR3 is TGTGCCAGCAGCTTAGTGGGTGAGCAGTTCTTC. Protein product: CASSLVGEQFF.

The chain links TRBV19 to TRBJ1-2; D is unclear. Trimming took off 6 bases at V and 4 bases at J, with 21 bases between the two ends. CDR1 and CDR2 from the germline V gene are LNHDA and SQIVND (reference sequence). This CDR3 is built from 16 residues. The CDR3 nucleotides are TGTGCCAGTAGCTCCCCTTTGACGGGGAACCTCTATGGCTACACCTTC. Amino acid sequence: CASSSPLTGNLYGYTF. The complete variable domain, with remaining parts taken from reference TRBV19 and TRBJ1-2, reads DGGITQSPKYLFRKEGQNVTLSCEQNLNHDAMYWYRQDPGQGLRLIYYSQIVNDFQKGDIAEGYSVSREKKESFPLTVTSAQKNPTAFYLCASSSPLTGNLYGYTFGSGTRLTVV.

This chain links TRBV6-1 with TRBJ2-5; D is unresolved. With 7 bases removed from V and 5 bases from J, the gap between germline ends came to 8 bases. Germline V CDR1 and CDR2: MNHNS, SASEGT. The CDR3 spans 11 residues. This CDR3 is CASTWAETQYF. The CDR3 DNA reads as TGTGCCAGCACCTGGGCGGAGACCCAGTACTTC.

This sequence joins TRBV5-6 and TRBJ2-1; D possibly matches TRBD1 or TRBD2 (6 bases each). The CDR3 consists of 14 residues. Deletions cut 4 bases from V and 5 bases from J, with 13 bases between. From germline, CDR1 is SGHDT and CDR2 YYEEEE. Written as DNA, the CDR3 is TGTGCCAGCAGCCCGGGGGCGAGGGACAATGAGCAGTTCTTC. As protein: CASSPGARDNEQFF.

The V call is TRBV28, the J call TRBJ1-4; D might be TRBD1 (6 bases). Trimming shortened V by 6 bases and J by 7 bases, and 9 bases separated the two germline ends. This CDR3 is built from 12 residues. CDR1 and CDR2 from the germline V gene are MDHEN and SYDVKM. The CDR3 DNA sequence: TGTGCCAGCAGGGGGACATTTGAAAAACTGTTTTTT. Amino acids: CASRGTFEKLFF.

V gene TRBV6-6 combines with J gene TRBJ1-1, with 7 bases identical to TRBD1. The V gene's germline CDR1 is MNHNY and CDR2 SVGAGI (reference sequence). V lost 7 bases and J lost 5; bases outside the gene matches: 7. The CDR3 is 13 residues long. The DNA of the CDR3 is TGTGCCAGCACCGAGACAGGGAGAACTGAAGCTTTCTTT. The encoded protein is CASTETGRTEAFF.

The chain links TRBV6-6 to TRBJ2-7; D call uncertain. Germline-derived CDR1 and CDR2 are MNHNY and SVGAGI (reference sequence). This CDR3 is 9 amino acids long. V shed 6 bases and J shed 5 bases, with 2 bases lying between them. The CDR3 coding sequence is TGTGCCAGCAGGAACGAGCAGTACTTC. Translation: CASRNEQYF.